A selection of T cell receptor beta chains follows, all from one sample in a study of control samples from healthy donors and cancer patients. Here immunoSEQ multiplex PCR was the method, and the copy in TCRdb shows in-frame clones only, minus some. The table has some 95,000 clones, 70% to 90% seen once. The specimen sequenced was blood. Receptors were obtained from a man aged 25 to 40 in good health. Each CDR3 is given with its conserved first and last residue.

v_call: TRBV15; cdr3_aa: CATSRDRYSNYGYTF
v_call: TRBV5-1; cdr3_aa: CASSLGTGESGKLFF
v_call: TRBV14; cdr3_aa: CASSQGASGRFYEQYF
v_call: TRBV19; cdr3_aa: CASSGTGGYTEAFF
v_call: TRBV19; cdr3_aa: CASRDGGNTGELFF
v_call: TRBV19; cdr3_aa: CASSIGHFYEQYF
v_call: TRBV24-1; cdr3_aa: CATSESGTTDTQYF
v_call: TRBV7-2; cdr3_aa: CASSPKGTSAPYEQYF
v_call: TRBV4-1; cdr3_aa: CASSQPPGTGGINEQFF
v_call: TRBV19; cdr3_aa: CASSPTSRPTSYEQYF
v_call: TRBV6-6; cdr3_aa: CASSYSLLASSYEQYF
v_call: TRBV4-3; cdr3_aa: CASSHGQGYGYTF
v_call: TRBV30; cdr3_aa: CAWRGPGDNSPLHF
v_call: TRBV14; cdr3_aa: CASSQSGLTAGYTF
v_call: TRBV11-3; cdr3_aa: CASSLWGPREEDTQYF
v_call: TRBV6-1; cdr3_aa: CASSEERLAGFLSWSYNEQFF
v_call: TRBV28; cdr3_aa: CASILRGSRGRGYTF
v_call: TRBV28; cdr3_aa: CASSPTGQPQHF
v_call: TRBV5-1; cdr3_aa: CASSRLAGGSTGELFF
v_call: TRBV3-1/TRBV3-2; cdr3_aa: CASSQGVRMNTEAFF
v_call: TRBV6-5; cdr3_aa: CAINTQLGETQYF
v_call: TRBV7-9; cdr3_aa: CASSAGQGIHNEQFF
v_call: TRBV18; cdr3_aa: CASSPPGDRARAFF
v_call: TRBV15; cdr3_aa: CATSRFDRGPDTEAFF
v_call: TRBV28; cdr3_aa: CASSLPGSSYTF
v_call: TRBV30; cdr3_aa: CAWSGTTDTQYF
v_call: TRBV5-1; cdr3_aa: CASSLWTRNTDTQYF
v_call: TRBV5-1; cdr3_aa: CASSFGAASGRGNEQFF
v_call: TRBV5-1; cdr3_aa: CASSLDGDTFSGANVLTF
v_call: TRBV28; cdr3_aa: CASSFWEGEQYF
v_call: TRBV5-4; cdr3_aa: CASSPKEREAPREQFF
v_call: TRBV27; cdr3_aa: CASSSRSGRALFLYEQFF
v_call: TRBV5-1; cdr3_aa: CASSTQEETQYF
v_call: TRBV24-1; cdr3_aa: CATSEGQANNQPQHF
v_call: TRBV30; cdr3_aa: CAWSSGADTQYF
v_call: TRBV25-1; cdr3_aa: CASSESGGFNSPLHF
v_call: TRBV11-1; cdr3_aa: CASSRPPGEKLFF
v_call: TRBV5-1; cdr3_aa: CASSRRSGTGGSGANVLTF
v_call: TRBV29-1; cdr3_aa: CSAGLAGEGGFF
v_call: TRBV7-3; cdr3_aa: CASSPQLTGELFF
v_call: TRBV18; cdr3_aa: CASSQGDEAFF
v_call: TRBV5-1; cdr3_aa: CASSLDGGGELFF
v_call: TRBV27; cdr3_aa: CASSLEGPGAYYNEQFF
v_call: TRBV5-6; cdr3_aa: CASSLSPDGLDQPQHF
v_call: TRBV4-2; cdr3_aa: CASSQSRAPSGNSPLHF
v_call: TRBV7-9; cdr3_aa: CASSFSGGGYTF
v_call: TRBV9; cdr3_aa: CASSVERGRASDDEQFF
v_call: TRBV9; cdr3_aa: CASSDRDPRNEQFF
v_call: TRBV4-2; cdr3_aa: CASSQDSATVWTPLHF
v_call: TRBV5-1; cdr3_aa: CASSLVPGLVPNEQFF
v_call: TRBV2; cdr3_aa: CASGDLQGHLLSGYTF
v_call: TRBV2; cdr3_aa: CASSDSPGSTDTQYF
v_call: TRBV15; cdr3_aa: CATSRDAPGTSGYNEQFF
v_call: TRBV7-2; cdr3_aa: CASSRGGTGELFF
v_call: TRBV19; cdr3_aa: CASSLGQGGDQPQHF